This section outlines one TCR beta chain sequence together with its context. The data were taken from a study of graft-versus-host responses after intestinal transplantation. Background on the study: Each recipient received a multivisceral, liver-intestinal, or isolated intestinal graft.

In germline, CDR1 is SEHNR, CDR2 FQNEAQ (reference sequence). The V gene lost 5 bases and the J gene lost 8 bases, with 18 bases spanning the gap. The CDR3 is 14 residues long. Tissue processing of the graft released intraepithelial and lamina propria lymphocytes from it. Clones were sequenced by immunoSEQ multiplex PCR, and TCRdb holds only the in-frame ones, with some missing. The data show a few thousand clones, 55% to 85% seen once. This specimen was ileum tissue, taken roughly 260 days after intestinal transplant. This rearrangement joins TRBV7-9 to TRBJ1-2; no firm D call. The TCR was taken from a human patient who received an intestinal transplant, so some T cells may come from the graft donor. The CDR3 here is CASSPRPGEPGYTF. The CDR3 DNA sequence: TGTGCCAGCAGCCCGCGCCCCGGGGAACCAGGCTACACCTTC.